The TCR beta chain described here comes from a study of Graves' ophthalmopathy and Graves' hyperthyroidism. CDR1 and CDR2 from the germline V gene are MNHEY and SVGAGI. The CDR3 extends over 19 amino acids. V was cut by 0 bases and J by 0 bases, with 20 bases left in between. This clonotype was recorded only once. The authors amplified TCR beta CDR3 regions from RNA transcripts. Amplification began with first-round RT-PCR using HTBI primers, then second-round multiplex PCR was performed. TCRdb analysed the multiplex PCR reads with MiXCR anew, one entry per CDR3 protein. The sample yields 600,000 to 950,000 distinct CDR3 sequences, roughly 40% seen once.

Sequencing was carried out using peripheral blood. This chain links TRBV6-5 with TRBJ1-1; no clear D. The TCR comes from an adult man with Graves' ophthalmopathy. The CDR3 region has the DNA TGTGCCAGCAGTTACTCAATTAGTGGACCCAGGACGATGAACACTGAAGCTTTCTTT. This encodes CASSYSISGPRTMNTEAFF.